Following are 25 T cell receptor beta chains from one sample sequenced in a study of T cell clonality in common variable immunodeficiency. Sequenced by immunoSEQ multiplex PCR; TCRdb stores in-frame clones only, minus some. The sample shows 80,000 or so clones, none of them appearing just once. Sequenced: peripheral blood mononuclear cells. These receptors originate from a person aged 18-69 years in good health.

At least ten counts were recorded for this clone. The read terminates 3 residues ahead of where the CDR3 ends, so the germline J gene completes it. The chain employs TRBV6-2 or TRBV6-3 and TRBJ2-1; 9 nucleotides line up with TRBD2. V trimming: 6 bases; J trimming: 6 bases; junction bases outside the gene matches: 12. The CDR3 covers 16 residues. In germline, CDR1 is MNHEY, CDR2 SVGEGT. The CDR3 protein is CASSSVRLAEANEQFF. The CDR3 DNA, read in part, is TGTGCCAGCAGCTCCGTACGACTAGCGGAGGCCAATGAG.

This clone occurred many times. CDR3 sequence: CASSAPLAGWNEQFF. The part of the CDR3 DNA that was read is TGTGCCAGCAGCGCCCCACTAGCGGGATGGAATGAG. This sequence joins TRBV7-9 and TRBJ2-1; 10 positions match TRBD2. The CDR3 goes on 3 residues after the read ends, and that part is filled in from the germline J gene. Germline loops: CDR1 SEHNR, CDR2 FQNEAQ (reference sequence). V lost 5 bases to trimming and J lost 7 bases; unmatched junction nucleotides: 8. CDR3 size: 15 residues.

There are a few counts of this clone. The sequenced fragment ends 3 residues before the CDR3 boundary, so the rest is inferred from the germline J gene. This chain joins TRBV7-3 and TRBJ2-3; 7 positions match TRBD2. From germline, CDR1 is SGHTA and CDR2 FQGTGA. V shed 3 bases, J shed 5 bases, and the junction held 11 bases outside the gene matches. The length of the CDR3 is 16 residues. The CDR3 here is CASSLGVGTTGDTQYF. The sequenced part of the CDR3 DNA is TGTGCCAGCAGCTTGGGGGTCGGGACTACAGGAGATACG.

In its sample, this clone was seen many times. CDR3 sequence: CASSLTGRETQYF. Incomplete CDR3 DNA: TGTGCCAGCAGTCTCACAGGGCGGGAGACC. This chain links TRBV12-3 or TRBV12-4 with TRBJ2-5, with D perhaps TRBD1 (6 bases). Coverage ceases 3 residues before the CDR3 finishes, and the germline J gene fills in the end. The CDR3 extends over 13 amino acids. The V end was cut by 5 bases, the J end by 5 bases, with 12 bases between.

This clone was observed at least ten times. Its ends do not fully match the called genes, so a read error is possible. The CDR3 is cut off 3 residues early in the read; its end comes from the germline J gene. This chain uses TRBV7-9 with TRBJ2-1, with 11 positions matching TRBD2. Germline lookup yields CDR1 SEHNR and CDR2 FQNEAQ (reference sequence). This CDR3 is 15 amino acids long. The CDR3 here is CASSIAGGGNNEQFF. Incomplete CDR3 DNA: TGTGCCAGCAGCATAGCGGGAGGGGGCAACAATGAG.

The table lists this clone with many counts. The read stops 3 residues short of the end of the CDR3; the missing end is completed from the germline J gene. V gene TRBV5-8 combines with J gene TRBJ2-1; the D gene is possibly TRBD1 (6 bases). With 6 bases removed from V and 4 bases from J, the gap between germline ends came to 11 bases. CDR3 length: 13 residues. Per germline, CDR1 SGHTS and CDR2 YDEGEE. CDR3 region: CASTDGTYNEQFF. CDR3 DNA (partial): TGTGCCAGCACGGACGGGACATACAATGAG.

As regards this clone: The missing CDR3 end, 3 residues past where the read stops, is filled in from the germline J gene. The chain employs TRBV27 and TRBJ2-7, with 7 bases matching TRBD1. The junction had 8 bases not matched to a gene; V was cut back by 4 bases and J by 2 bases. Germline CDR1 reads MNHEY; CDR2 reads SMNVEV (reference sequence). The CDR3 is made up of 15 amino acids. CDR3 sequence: CASSSRGNSAYEQYF. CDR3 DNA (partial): TGTGCCAGCAGTTCCAGGGGGAATTCGGCCTACGAG.

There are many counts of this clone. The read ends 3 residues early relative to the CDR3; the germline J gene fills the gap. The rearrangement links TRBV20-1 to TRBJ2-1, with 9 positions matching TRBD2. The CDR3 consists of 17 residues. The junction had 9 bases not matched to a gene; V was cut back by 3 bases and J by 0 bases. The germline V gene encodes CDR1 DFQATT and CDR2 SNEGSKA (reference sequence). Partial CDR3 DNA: TGCAGTGCTAGGAGTCCTAGCGGGGCCAGCTCCTACAATGAG. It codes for CSARSPSGASSYNE. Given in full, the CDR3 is CSARSPSGASSYNEQFF.

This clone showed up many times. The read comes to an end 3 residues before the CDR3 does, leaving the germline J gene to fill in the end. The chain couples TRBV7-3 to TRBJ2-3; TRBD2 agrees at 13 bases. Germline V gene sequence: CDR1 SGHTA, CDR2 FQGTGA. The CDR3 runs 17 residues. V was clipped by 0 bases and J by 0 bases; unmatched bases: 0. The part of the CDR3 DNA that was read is TGTGCCAGCAGCTTAACGACTAGCGGGAGGAGCACAGATACG. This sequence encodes CASSLTTSGRSTDT. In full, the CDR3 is CASSLTTSGRSTDTQYF.

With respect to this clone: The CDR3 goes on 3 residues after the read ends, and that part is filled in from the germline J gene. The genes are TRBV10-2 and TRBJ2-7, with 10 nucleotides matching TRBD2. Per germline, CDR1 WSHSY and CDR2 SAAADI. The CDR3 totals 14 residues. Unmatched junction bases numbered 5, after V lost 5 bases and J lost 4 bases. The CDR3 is CASSNLAGVYEQYF. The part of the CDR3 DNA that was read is TGCGCCAGCAGTAATCTAGCGGGAGTGTACGAG.

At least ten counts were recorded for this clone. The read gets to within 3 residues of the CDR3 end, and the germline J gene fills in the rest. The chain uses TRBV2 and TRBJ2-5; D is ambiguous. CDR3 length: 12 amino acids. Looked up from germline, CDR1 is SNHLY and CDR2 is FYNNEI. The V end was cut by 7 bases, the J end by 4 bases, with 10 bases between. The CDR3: CASKVEGETQYF. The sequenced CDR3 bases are TGTGCCAGCAAGGTTGAAGGAGAGACC.

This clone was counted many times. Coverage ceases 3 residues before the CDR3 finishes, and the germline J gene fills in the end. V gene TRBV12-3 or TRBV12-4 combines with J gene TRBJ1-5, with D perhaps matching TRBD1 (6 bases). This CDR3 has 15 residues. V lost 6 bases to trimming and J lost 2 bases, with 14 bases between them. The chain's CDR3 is CASRTQGMGNQPQHF. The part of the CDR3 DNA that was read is TGTGCCAGCAGAACCCAGGGGATGGGCAATCAGCCC.

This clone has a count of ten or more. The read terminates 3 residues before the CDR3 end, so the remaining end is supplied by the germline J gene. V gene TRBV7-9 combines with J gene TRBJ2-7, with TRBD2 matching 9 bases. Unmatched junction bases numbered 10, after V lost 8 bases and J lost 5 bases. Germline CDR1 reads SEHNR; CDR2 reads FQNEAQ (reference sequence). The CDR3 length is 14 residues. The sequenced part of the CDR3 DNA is TGTGCCAGCGGGCCGCGGGAGGGCCATAACGAG. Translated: CASGPREGHNE. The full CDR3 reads CASGPREGHNEQYF.

CDR3 bases read: TGCGCCAGCAGCTTGGGGGGGGGCTACGAG. It codes for CASSLGGGYE. The entire CDR3 protein reads CASSLGGGYEQYF. The chain employs TRBV5-1 and TRBJ2-7; 7 nucleotides match TRBD2. The read gets to within 3 residues of the CDR3 end, and the germline J gene fills in the rest. CDR3 length: 13 residues. Losses at the gene ends were 0 bases for V and 3 bases for J; bases not matched to a gene: 0. Germline V gene lookup returns CDR1 SGHRS and CDR2 YFSETQ.

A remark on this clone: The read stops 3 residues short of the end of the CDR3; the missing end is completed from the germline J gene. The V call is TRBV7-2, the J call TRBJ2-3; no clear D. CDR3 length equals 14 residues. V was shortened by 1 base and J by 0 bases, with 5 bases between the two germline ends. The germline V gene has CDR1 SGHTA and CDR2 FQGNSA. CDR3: CASSLVASTDTQYF. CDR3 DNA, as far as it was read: TGTGCCAGCAGCTTAGTTGCGAGCACAGATACG.

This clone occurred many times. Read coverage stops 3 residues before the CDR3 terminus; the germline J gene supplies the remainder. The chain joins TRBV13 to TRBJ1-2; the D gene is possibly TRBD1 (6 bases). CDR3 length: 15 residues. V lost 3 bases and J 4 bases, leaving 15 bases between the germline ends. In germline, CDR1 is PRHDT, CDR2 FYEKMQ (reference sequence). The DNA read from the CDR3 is TGTGCCAGCAGCTTTTCGGCAGGGGCATCCTATGGC. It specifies CASSFSAGASYG. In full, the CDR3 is CASSFSAGASYGYTF.

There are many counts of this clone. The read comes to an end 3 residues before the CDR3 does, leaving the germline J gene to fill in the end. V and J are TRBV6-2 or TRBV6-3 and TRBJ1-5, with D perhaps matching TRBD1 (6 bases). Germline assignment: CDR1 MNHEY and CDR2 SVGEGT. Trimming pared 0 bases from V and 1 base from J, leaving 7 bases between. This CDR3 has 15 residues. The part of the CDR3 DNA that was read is TGTGCCAGCAGTTACTCACAGGGAAGCAATCAGCCC. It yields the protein CASSYSQGSNQP. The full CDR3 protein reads CASSYSQGSNQPQHF.

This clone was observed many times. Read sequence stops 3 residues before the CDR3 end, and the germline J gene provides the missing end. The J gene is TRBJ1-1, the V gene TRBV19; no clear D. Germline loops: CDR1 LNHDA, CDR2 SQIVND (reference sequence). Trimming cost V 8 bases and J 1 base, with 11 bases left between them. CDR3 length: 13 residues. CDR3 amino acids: CASPGPGNTEAFF. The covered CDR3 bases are TGTGCCAGTCCCGGTCCAGGGAACACTGAA.

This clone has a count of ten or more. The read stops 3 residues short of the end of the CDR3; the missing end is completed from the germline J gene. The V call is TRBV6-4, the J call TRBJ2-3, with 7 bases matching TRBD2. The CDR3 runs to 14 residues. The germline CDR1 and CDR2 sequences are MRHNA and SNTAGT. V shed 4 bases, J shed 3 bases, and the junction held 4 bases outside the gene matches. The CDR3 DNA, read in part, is TGTGCCAGCAGTGCAGGTAGCGGGACAGATACG. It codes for CASSAGSGTDT. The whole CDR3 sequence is CASSAGSGTDTQYF.

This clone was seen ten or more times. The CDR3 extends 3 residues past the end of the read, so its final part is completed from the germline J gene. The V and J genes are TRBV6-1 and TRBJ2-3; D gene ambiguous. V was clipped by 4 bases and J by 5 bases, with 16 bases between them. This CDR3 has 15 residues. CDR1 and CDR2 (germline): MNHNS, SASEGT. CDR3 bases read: TGTGCCAGCAGTGTTGCTAGACCTACCCAAGATACG. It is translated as CASSVARPTQDT. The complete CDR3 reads CASSVARPTQDTQYF.

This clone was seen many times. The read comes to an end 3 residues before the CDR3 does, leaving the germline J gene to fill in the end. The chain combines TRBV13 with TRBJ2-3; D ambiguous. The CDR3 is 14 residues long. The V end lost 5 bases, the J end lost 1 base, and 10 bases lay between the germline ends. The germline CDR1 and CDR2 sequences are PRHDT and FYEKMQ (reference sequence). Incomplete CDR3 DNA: TGTGCCAGCAGCCCGGAGCGACGCACAGATACG. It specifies CASSPERRTDT. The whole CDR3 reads CASSPERRTDTQYF.

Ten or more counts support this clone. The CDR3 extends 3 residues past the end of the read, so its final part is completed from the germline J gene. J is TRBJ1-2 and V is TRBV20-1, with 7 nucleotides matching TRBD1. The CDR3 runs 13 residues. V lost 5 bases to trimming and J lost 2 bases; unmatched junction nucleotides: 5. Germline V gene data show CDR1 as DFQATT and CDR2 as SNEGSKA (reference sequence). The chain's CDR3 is CSAPTGSNYGYTF. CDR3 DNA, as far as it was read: TGCAGTGCTCCGACAGGGTCCAACTATGGC.

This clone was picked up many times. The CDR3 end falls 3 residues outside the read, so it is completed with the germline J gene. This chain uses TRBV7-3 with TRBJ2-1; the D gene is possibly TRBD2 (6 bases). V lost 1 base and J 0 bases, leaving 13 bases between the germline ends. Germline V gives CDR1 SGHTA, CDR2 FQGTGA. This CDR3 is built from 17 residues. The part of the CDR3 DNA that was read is TGTGCCAGCAGCTTAAGCGGAGCGGGTGGCTCCTACAATGAG. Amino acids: CASSLSGAGGSYNE. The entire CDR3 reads CASSLSGAGGSYNEQFF.

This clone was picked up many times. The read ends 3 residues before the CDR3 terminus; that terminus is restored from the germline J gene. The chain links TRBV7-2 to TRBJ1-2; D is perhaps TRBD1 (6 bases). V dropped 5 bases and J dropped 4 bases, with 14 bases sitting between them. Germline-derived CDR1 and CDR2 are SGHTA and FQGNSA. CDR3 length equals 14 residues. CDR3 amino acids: CASSDYRDTYGYTF. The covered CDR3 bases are TGTGCCAGCAGCGACTACCGGGACACCTATGGC. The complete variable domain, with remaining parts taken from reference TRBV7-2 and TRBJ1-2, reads GAGVSQSPSNKVTEKGKDVELRCDPISGHTALYWYRQSLGQGLEFLIYFQGNSAPDKSGLPSDRFSAERTGGSVSTLTIQRTQQEDSAVYLCASSDYRDTYGYTFGSGTRLTVV.

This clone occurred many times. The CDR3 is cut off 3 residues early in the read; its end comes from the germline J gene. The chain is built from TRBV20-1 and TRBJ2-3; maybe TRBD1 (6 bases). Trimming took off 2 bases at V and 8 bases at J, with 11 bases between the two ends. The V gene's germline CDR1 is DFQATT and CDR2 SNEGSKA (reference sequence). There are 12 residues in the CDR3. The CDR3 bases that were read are TGCAGTGCTAGATTTGGGGACACTACG. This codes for CSARFGDTT. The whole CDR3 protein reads CSARFGDTTQYF.